The present T cell receptor (beta chain) was sequenced within a study of patients and donors after allogeneic stem cell transplantation. Using its own MiXCR run on the RT-PCR reads, TCRdb lists one record per CDR3 protein. The sample holds around 160,000 distinct CDR3 sequences, 30% seen once. The CDR3 is made up of 15 amino acids. Germline loops: CDR1 DFQATT, CDR2 SNEGSKA (reference sequence). Unmatched junction bases numbered 8, after V lost 6 bases and J lost 3 bases. Input material: blood, either unsorted or a sorted T cell fraction (not recorded which). The chain employs TRBV20-1 and TRBJ2-7; 13 bases match TRBD2. The sequence derives from a human donor who was either an allogeneic HSCT recipient or a stem cell or donor lymphocyte infusion donor (not recorded which). It is not recorded whose cells these are; they may come from a transplant donor. The DNA for the CDR3 is TGCAGTGCCTCGGAGGGACTAGCGGGGATCTACGAGCAGTACTTC. This encodes CSASEGLAGIYEQYF.